This is a list of T cell receptor beta chains from one sample in a study of neoadjuvant nivolumab and ipilimumab in lung cancer. Using immunoSEQ multiplex PCR, the repertoire was profiled, and TCRdb retains in-frame clones only, with some absent. The sample has 8,500 to 10,000 clones, around 77% seen once. The sequences come from tumor tissue, collected after neoadjuvant nivolumab, alone or with ipilimumab, at or shortly before surgery. All receptors derive from an adult with non-small cell lung cancer. Some clones in this sample may be carry-over from other donors' samples. The CDR3 runs from the conserved cysteine through the conserved F or W. The D gene is left open where the match is weak. Clone size, where shown, is once, few, many, or a class for clones that have expanded.

d_gene: TRBD2
abundance: .
j_gene: TRBJ2-1
v_gene: TRBV4-3
CDR3nt: TGCGCCAGCAGCCACGCGGCTAGCGGGGGGGCTTACAATGAGCAGTTCTTC
CDR3aa: CASSHAASGGAYNEQFF

d_gene: TRBD2
abundance: .
j_gene: TRBJ2-3
v_gene: TRBV27
CDR3nt: TGTGCCAGCAGTTTTCTCCGTAGCGGGAGGGGAACAGATACGCAGTATTTT
CDR3aa: CASSFLRSGRGTDTQYF

d_gene: .
abundance: .
j_gene: TRBJ1-3
v_gene: TRBV6-1
CDR3nt: TGTGCCAGCACCCTGGAAACGGGCTCTGGAAACACCATATATTTT
CDR3aa: CASTLETGSGNTIYF

d_gene: .
abundance: .
j_gene: TRBJ1-2
v_gene: TRBV6-5
CDR3nt: TGTGCCAGCAGTTACGACCACGCCACTAACTATGGCTACACCTTC
CDR3aa: CASSYDHATNYGYTF

d_gene: TRBD1
abundance: .
j_gene: TRBJ2-1
v_gene: TRBV5-1
CDR3nt: TGCGCCAGCAGCTTACTACCCGGGACAGCAATCCCCCATGAGCAGTTCTTC
CDR3aa: CASSLLPGTAIPHEQFF

d_gene: .
abundance: .
j_gene: TRBJ1-5
v_gene: TRBV18
CDR3nt: TGTGCCAGCTCACCAGCAGACACTCCGTATAGCAATCAGCCCCAGCATTTT
CDR3aa: CASSPADTPYSNQPQHF

d_gene: .
abundance: .
j_gene: TRBJ1-4
v_gene: TRBV29-1
CDR3nt: TGCAGCGTCACGACTAATGAAAAACTGTTTTTT
CDR3aa: CSVTTNEKLFF

d_gene: .
abundance: .
j_gene: TRBJ2-1
v_gene: TRBV11-3
CDR3nt: TGTGCCAGCAGCTTTGGGACGGGACTTGGATTCAATGAGCAGTTCTTC
CDR3aa: CASSFGTGLGFNEQFF

d_gene: .
abundance: .
j_gene: TRBJ2-1
v_gene: TRBV7-9
CDR3nt: TGTGCCAGCAGCTTTGAAGTAAGAGGGAATGAGCAGTTCTTC
CDR3aa: CASSFEVRGNEQFF

d_gene: TRBD1
abundance: .
j_gene: TRBJ2-7
v_gene: TRBV28
CDR3nt: TGTGCCAGCAGAAGGCAGGGGGCCTACGAGCAGTACTTC
CDR3aa: CASRRQGAYEQYF

d_gene: .
abundance: .
j_gene: TRBJ1-2
v_gene: TRBV14
CDR3nt: TGTGCCAGCAGCCGAGTAGGGGGGGCCTTGGGTGGCTACACCTTC
CDR3aa: CASSRVGGALGGYTF

d_gene: TRBD2
abundance: medium-sized
j_gene: TRBJ2-2
v_gene: TRBV10-1
CDR3nt: TGCGCCAGCAGTGAGGCGGGACTAGCGGGAGGTGATAACACCGGGGAGCTGTTTTTT
CDR3aa: CASSEAGLAGGDNTGELFF

d_gene: TRBD1
abundance: .
j_gene: TRBJ2-2
v_gene: TRBV18
CDR3nt: TGTGCCAGCTCACCAGCACAGGGGGCGAACACCGGGGAGCTGTTTTTT
CDR3aa: CASSPAQGANTGELFF

d_gene: .
abundance: once
j_gene: TRBJ1-1
v_gene: TRBV30
CDR3nt: TGTGCCTGGAGATCGGGGCGCTCTGAAGCTTTCTTT
CDR3aa: CAWRSGRSEAFF

d_gene: .
abundance: .
j_gene: TRBJ2-7
v_gene: TRBV5-6
CDR3nt: TGTGCCAGCAGCCGTGTACTAGGACCCGAGCAGTACTTC
CDR3aa: CASSRVLGPEQYF

d_gene: .
abundance: .
j_gene: TRBJ2-3
v_gene: TRBV9
CDR3nt: TGTGCCAGCAGCGTAGACCCCAACACAGATACGCAGTATTTT
CDR3aa: CASSVDPNTDTQYF

d_gene: .
abundance: .
j_gene: TRBJ1-2
v_gene: TRBV18
CDR3nt: TGTGCCAGCTCACCTCCCCAGAACTATGGCTACACCTTC
CDR3aa: CASSPPQNYGYTF

d_gene: TRBD1
abundance: once
j_gene: TRBJ1-1
v_gene: TRBV12-5
CDR3nt: TGTGCTAGTGGTTTGGTACGGACAGGGGGCAGGACTGAAGCTTTCTTT
CDR3aa: CASGLVRTGGRTEAFF

d_gene: TRBD1
abundance: few
j_gene: TRBJ2-1
v_gene: TRBV9
CDR3nt: TGTGCCAGCAGCGGTACAGGGGCGGTTCAACACTACAATGAGCAGTTCTTC
CDR3aa: CASSGTGAVQHYNEQFF

d_gene: .
abundance: .
j_gene: TRBJ2-1
v_gene: TRBV5-6
CDR3nt: TGTGCCAGCAGCTTGGACATCTATTACAATGAGCAGTTCTTC
CDR3aa: CASSLDIYYNEQFF

d_gene: .
abundance: .
j_gene: TRBJ2-7
v_gene: TRBV7-9
CDR3nt: TGTGCCAGCAGCCGTGCCCAATACGAGCAGTACTTC
CDR3aa: CASSRAQYEQYF

d_gene: .
abundance: few
j_gene: TRBJ1-2
v_gene: TRBV2
CDR3nt: TGTGCCAGCAGGGAGGGCTATGGCTACACCTTC
CDR3aa: CASREGYGYTF

d_gene: .
abundance: .
j_gene: TRBJ1-1
v_gene: TRBV29-1
CDR3nt: TGCAGCGTTGAATGGGGGGTGGACACTGAAGCTTTCTTT
CDR3aa: CSVEWGVDTEAFF

d_gene: TRBD2
abundance: .
j_gene: TRBJ2-7
v_gene: TRBV27
CDR3nt: TGTGCCAGCAGCTCTCCCCTAGCGGGATACGGGGAGCAGTACTTC
CDR3aa: CASSSPLAGYGEQYF

d_gene: TRBD1
abundance: .
j_gene: TRBJ2-1
v_gene: TRBV18
CDR3nt: TGTGCCAGCTCCTTCGGTCGACAGGGTGGTGAGCAGTTCTTC
CDR3aa: CASSFGRQGGEQFF

d_gene: .
abundance: .
j_gene: TRBJ1-3
v_gene: TRBV29-1
CDR3nt: TGCAGCGTTGAAGGAGGAGTTCTTGGAAACACCATATATTTT
CDR3aa: CSVEGGVLGNTIYF

d_gene: .
abundance: .
j_gene: TRBJ2-5
v_gene: TRBV25-1
CDR3nt: TGTGCCAGCAGTGAAGCAGGGCTCCTCGAAGAGACCCAGTACTTC
CDR3aa: CASSEAGLLEETQYF

d_gene: .
abundance: .
j_gene: TRBJ2-7
v_gene: TRBV5-6
CDR3nt: TGTGCCAGCAGCTTGGAGGCCCGCGAGCAGTACTTC
CDR3aa: CASSLEAREQYF

d_gene: .
abundance: .
j_gene: TRBJ1-2
v_gene: TRBV18
CDR3nt: TGTGCCAGCTCACCCGAACCCTACTATGGCTACACCTTC
CDR3aa: CASSPEPYYGYTF

d_gene: .
abundance: .
j_gene: TRBJ2-2
v_gene: TRBV6-6
CDR3nt: TGTGCCAGCAGTTACTCGAGCACCGGGGAGCTGTTTTTT
CDR3aa: CASSYSSTGELFF

d_gene: .
abundance: few
j_gene: TRBJ1-2
v_gene: TRBV18
CDR3nt: TGTGCCAGCTCACCTGGTCTCACGGAGGGCTATGGCTACACCTTC
CDR3aa: CASSPGLTEGYGYTF

d_gene: .
abundance: .
j_gene: TRBJ2-7
v_gene: TRBV11-3
CDR3nt: TGTGCCAGCAGCTTAGTCCAGGCCTCCGCCGAGCAGTACTTC
CDR3aa: CASSLVQASAEQYF

d_gene: .
abundance: .
j_gene: TRBJ2-5
v_gene: TRBV4-1
CDR3nt: TGCGCCAGCAGCCAGGGGACTGATTACTCAGGGACCCAGTACTTC
CDR3aa: CASSQGTDYSGTQYF

d_gene: .
abundance: .
j_gene: TRBJ2-7
v_gene: TRBV7-8
CDR3nt: TGTGCCAGCAGCTTAGGGGCGACTAGTGCTAGGAAGCAGTACTTC
CDR3aa: CASSLGATSARKQYF

d_gene: TRBD1
abundance: once
j_gene: TRBJ1-5
v_gene: TRBV10-2
CDR3nt: TGCGCCAGCAGACAGGGGTATAGCAATCAGCCCCAGCATTTT
CDR3aa: CASRQGYSNQPQHF

d_gene: .
abundance: few
j_gene: TRBJ2-7
v_gene: TRBV5-5
CDR3nt: TGTGCCAGCAGCTCTTCGCCGGGAGAAACCGAGCAGTACTTC
CDR3aa: CASSSSPGETEQYF

d_gene: .
abundance: few
j_gene: TRBJ1-2
v_gene: TRBV6-5
CDR3nt: TGTGCCAGCAGTCCCGCGGGGGCTTACTATGGCTACACCTTC
CDR3aa: CASSPAGAYYGYTF

d_gene: .
abundance: .
j_gene: TRBJ1-1
v_gene: TRBV7-2
CDR3nt: TGTGCCAGCAGCTTATCCCTCAGGGGGAACACTGAAGCTTTCTTT
CDR3aa: CASSLSLRGNTEAFF

d_gene: .
abundance: .
j_gene: TRBJ2-2
v_gene: TRBV19
CDR3nt: TGTGCCAGTAGTATCTCGGGATTCTACACCGGGGAGCTGTTTTTT
CDR3aa: CASSISGFYTGELFF

d_gene: .
abundance: .
j_gene: TRBJ1-2
v_gene: TRBV6-6
CDR3nt: TGTGCCACCATGGACTATGGCTACACCTTC
CDR3aa: CATMDYGYTF